The 32 T cell receptor beta chains below were found in one sample sequenced in a study of CXCR3-negative and CXCR3-positive naive CD8 T cells. It was by 5' RACE with UMI labels that the TRB cDNA libraries were prepared. Each CDR3 protein gets one entry in TCRdb, which reprocessed the 5' RACE reads and gives no DNA. The listing contains some 150,000 distinct CDR3 sequences. General study results and limits: Against CXCR3-negative naive cells, CXCR3-positive naive cells showed more hydrophobic TRB CDR3s.

Antigen specificity for these receptors is unknown. The sequencing sample was made of naive CXCR3+ CD8+ T cells from blood. Subset specified: CD45RO-CCR7+CD27+CD95- naive CD8+ T cells expressing CXCR3 (TNR3+). These receptors were obtained from a human donor in good health. Some clones in this sample may be carry-over from other donors' samples.

The rearrangement links TRBV5-1 to TRBJ2-7; checking the TCRdb D call of TRBD2 is not possible without DNA. This CDR3 has 13 residues. Germline CDR1 and CDR2: SGHRS and YFSETQ. Here the CDR3 reads CASSFEGPGEQYF.

J is TRBJ1-1 and V is TRBV27; lacking DNA, the TRBD1 call made by TCRdb goes unchecked. Germline-derived CDR1 and CDR2 are MNHEY and SMNVEV (reference sequence). CDR3 size: 14 residues. The CDR3 here is CASSLRGANTEAFF.

CDR3 in amino acids: CASSRTSLRVGELFF. The chain couples TRBV3-1 to TRBJ2-2; TCRdb selects TRBD2, and the lack of DNA leaves this call unchecked. Germline values: CDR1 LGHDT, CDR2 YNNKEL (reference sequence). CDR3 length equals 15 residues.

This chain links TRBV7-8 with TRBJ2-7. The CDR3 has 13 residues. CDR1 and CDR2 (germline): SGHVS, FQNEAQ. CDR3 amino acids: CASSLFFGYEQYF.

V and J are TRBV7-9 and TRBJ2-6; TCRdb names TRBD1, which stays unverified in the absence of DNA. Germline CDR1 SEHNR, CDR2 FQNEAQ (reference sequence). The CDR3 totals 19 residues. The CDR3 loop reads CASSSPEPHRVPGANVLTF.

The chain couples TRBV28 to TRBJ2-7; the D call of TRBD2 rests on TCRdb alone, since no DNA is present to check it. The length of the CDR3 is 18 residues. Per germline, CDR1 MDHEN and CDR2 SYDVKM. This chain's CDR3 is CASSSQRGLAGVSYEQYF.

The CDR3 loop reads CASSLSFSYEQFF. V is TRBV27 and J is TRBJ2-1. CDR1 is MNHEY and CDR2 is SMNVEV in the germline V gene (reference sequence). This CDR3 is 13 amino acids long.

The V call is TRBV7-9, the J call TRBJ1-1; TCRdb's D call of TRBD1 is untestable without DNA. From germline, CDR1 is SEHNR and CDR2 FQNEAQ (reference sequence). The CDR3 loop spans 15 amino acids. This chain's CDR3 is CASSPWDRGGTEAFF.

The CDR3 loop is CASSPLDDSGRATQYF. The chain has TRBV27 and TRBJ2-3; TCRdb designates TRBD2, a call that cannot be tested without DNA. This CDR3 is built from 16 residues. Germline V lookup: CDR1 MNHEY, CDR2 SMNVEV (reference sequence).

This chain joins TRBV7-3 and TRBJ2-6. The CDR3 is 15 amino acids. Germline V gene lookup returns CDR1 SGHTA and CDR2 FQGTGA. CDR3 sequence reads: CASSSDSSGANVLTF.

The chain links TRBV5-1 to TRBJ2-7; lacking DNA, the TRBD1 call made by TCRdb goes unchecked. Looked up from germline, CDR1 is SGHRS and CDR2 is YFSETQ. CDR3 length: 12 amino acids. This chain's CDR3 is CASSPSPGEQYF.

This chain uses TRBV4-3 with TRBJ1-2; TCRdb indicates TRBD1, and absent DNA this call remains unverified. This CDR3 has 16 residues. The germline V gene has CDR1 LGHNA and CDR2 YSLEER. CDR3 region: CASSQDWAGGNYGYTF.

This chain uses TRBV6-2 or TRBV6-3 with TRBJ1-1; TCRdb lists TRBD1, though no DNA is available to test this call. The length of the CDR3 is 15 residues. From germline, CDR1 is MNHEY and CDR2 SVGEGT. The CDR3: CASSYWDRGNTEAFF.

V and J are TRBV29-1 and TRBJ1-1; with no DNA, the TCRdb D assignment of TRBD1 cannot be verified. The germline CDR1 and CDR2 sequences are SQVTM and ANQGSEA. CDR3 length: 13 amino acids. The CDR3: CSGEDSLNTEAFF.

The chain uses TRBV7-2 and TRBJ2-3; TCRdb proposes TRBD2, but this gene call is untestable without DNA. The CDR3 has 18 residues. Germline CDR1 SGHTA, CDR2 FQGNSA. The CDR3 loop is CASSLVVLAGVGPDTQYF.

V is TRBV29-1 and J is TRBJ1-1; with no DNA, the TCRdb D assignment of TRBD1 cannot be verified. The CDR3 sequence is 13 residues long. Germline V gene sequence: CDR1 SQVTM, CDR2 ANQGSEA. The CDR3 loop is CSADTGQNTEAFF.

This chain joins TRBV13 and TRBJ1-1; as DNA is missing, the TRBD1 call by TCRdb cannot be tested. The CDR3 length is 15 residues. Germline V gives CDR1 PRHDT, CDR2 FYEKMQ (reference sequence). The CDR3 is CASSSSGTGYTEAFF.

This rearrangement joins TRBV11-3 to TRBJ2-5; as DNA is missing, the TRBD1 call by TCRdb cannot be tested. The CDR3 has 13 amino acids. Per germline, CDR1 SGHNT and CDR2 YENEEA. This CDR3 reads CASSVGGEETQYF. Together with reference TRBV11-3 and TRBJ2-5, the CDR3 gives the full variable domain: EAGVVQSPRYKIIEKKQPVAFWCNPISGHNTLYWYLQNLGQGPELLIRYENEEAVDDSQLPKDRFSAERLKGVDSTLKIQPAELGDSAVYLCASSVGGEETQYFGPGTRLLVL.

The chain couples TRBV29-1 to TRBJ2-1; TCRdb picks TRBD1, but there is no DNA to check that call. Per the germline V gene, CDR1 is SQVTM and CDR2 is ANQGSEA. This CDR3 is built from 20 residues. The CDR3 sequence is CSAYLWGQGVGGSSYNEQFF.

V is TRBV14 and J is TRBJ2-7; checking the TCRdb D call of TRBD1 is not possible without DNA. CDR1 SGHDN and CDR2 FVKESK come from the germline V gene. The CDR3 covers 16 residues. Here the CDR3 reads CASSQRPGQGSHEQYF.

The chain uses TRBV20-1 and TRBJ2-7; TCRdb's D call, TRBD2, is unchecked because there is no DNA. Germline V gene data show CDR1 as DFQATT and CDR2 as SNEGSKA (reference sequence). The length of the CDR3 is 13 residues. CDR3 sequence: CSARGRGTYEQYF.

The CDR3 protein is CASKLGSWDTQYF. This chain uses TRBV7-9 with TRBJ2-3. The CDR3 runs to 13 residues. In germline, CDR1 is SEHNR, CDR2 FQNEAQ (reference sequence).

The chain couples TRBV29-1 to TRBJ2-5; no DNA is available, so the TRBD2 call from TCRdb remains unchecked. From germline, CDR1 is SQVTM and CDR2 ANQGSEA. This CDR3 has 17 amino acids. The CDR3 spells CSVSTSGRARFGETQYF. The full variable domain, completed using reference TRBV29-1 and TRBJ2-5, is SAVISQKPSRDICQRGTSLTIQCQVDSQVTMMFWYRQQPGQSLTLIATANQGSEATYESGFVIDKFPISRPNLTFSTLTVSNMSPEDSSIYLCSVSTSGRARFGETQYFGPGTRLLVL.

This rearrangement joins TRBV15 to TRBJ1-5; TCRdb's D call of TRBD1 is untestable without DNA. Germline V lookup: CDR1 LNHNV, CDR2 YYDKDF (reference sequence). This CDR3 spans 14 amino acids. The CDR3 is CATSSTGLNQPQHF.

The chain links TRBV7-8 to TRBJ2-3; the TCRdb call, TRBD1, lacks DNA for checking. This CDR3 has 20 amino acids. Germline lookup yields CDR1 SGHVS and CDR2 FQNEAQ. The chain's CDR3 is CASSLPPLGLGREGTDTQYF.

The V call is TRBV7-8, the J call TRBJ2-2. The CDR3 has 13 residues. In germline, CDR1 is SGHVS, CDR2 FQNEAQ. This CDR3 is CASSFTNTGELFF.

V and J are TRBV5-5 and TRBJ2-7. The CDR3 sequence is 15 residues long. From germline, CDR1 is SGHKS and CDR2 YYEKEE (reference sequence). This CDR3 is CASSLLGGITYEQYF.

This chain uses TRBV7-6 with TRBJ2-7; without DNA, the TCRdb call of TRBD1 cannot be checked. The CDR3 extends over 15 amino acids. Germline CDR1 is SGHVS and CDR2 is FNYEAQ. The CDR3 is CASSFRDSTSYEQYF.

J is TRBJ2-7 and V is TRBV5-5. Germline V lookup: CDR1 SGHKS, CDR2 YYEKEE (reference sequence). CDR3 length: 12 residues. CDR3 protein: CASSFGSNEQYF. The whole variable domain, remainder taken from reference TRBV5-5 and TRBJ2-7, is DAGVTQSPTHLIKTRGQQVTLRCSPISGHKSVSWYQQVLGQGPQFIFQYYEKEERGRGNFPDRFSARQFPNYSSELNVNALLLGDSALYLCASSFGSNEQYFGPGTRLTVT.

The genes are TRBV5-1 and TRBJ2-7. Germline loops: CDR1 SGHRS, CDR2 YFSETQ. This CDR3 spans 14 amino acids. The CDR3 spells CASSLFSGDYEQYF.

The CDR3: CASSFRTSPGEQYF. The chain is built from TRBV5-4 and TRBJ2-7; TCRdb designates TRBD1, a call that cannot be tested without DNA. CDR1 and CDR2 from the germline V gene are SGHNT and YYREEE (reference sequence). This CDR3 has 14 amino acids.

The chain joins TRBV3-1 to TRBJ2-7. The CDR3 totals 13 residues. Germline values: CDR1 LGHDT, CDR2 YNNKEL (reference sequence). The CDR3 spells CASSQARFYEQYF.